This T cell receptor (beta chain) was retrieved from a study of blood T cell repertoires in COVID-19. Study details: Samples taken during acute and convalescent COVID-19 were collected in the United States, Italy and Spain. The analysed material was cDNA or gDNA that came from T cells, B-cell-depleted T cells, or PBMCs.

Source study methods: Reference gene primer amplification in the assay estimated nucleated cell counts. This table comes from immunoSEQ multiplex PCR, and its TCRdb copy is limited to in-frame clones, with some not included. The DNA gave D and trimming, while V, J and clone size come from that table. The table lists more than 250,000 clones, approximately 83% of them singletons. V lost 4 bases, J lost 4 bases, and 4 bases stayed unmatched. In germline, CDR1 is LGHDT, CDR2 YNNKEL (reference sequence). The CDR3 runs to 14 residues. The source of this sequence is a woman aged 25 to 39 who had recovered from COVID-19. The rearrangement joins TRBV3-1 (or the pseudogene TRBV3-2) to TRBJ1-3, with 7 bases identical to TRBD1. Source material: peripheral blood. The chain's CDR3 is CASSRGQNGNTIYF. The CDR3 DNA follows: TGTGCCAGCAGCCGGGGACAGAACGGAAACACCATATATTTT.